This TCR beta chain was sequenced during a study of T-cell reconstitution after alpha-beta-depleted transplantation in children. Findings and limits, study-wide: Reported findings indicate that, about two months after transplant, alpha-beta T cells came from several hundred expanded clones, which were derived from non-depleted graft cells. Where some patients showed high TCRbeta diversity at day 60, it came from recipient T cells and thymic progenitors that had survived. The main origin of T-cell counts and diversity one year after transplant was newly produced T cells.

Turning to this clonotype: No antigen is known for it.

V shed 5 bases and J shed 5 bases, with 16 bases lying between them. The CDR3 totals 14 residues. CDR1 is SGHTA and CDR2 is FQGNSA in the germline V gene. Unique molecular identifiers were incorporated when the TCRbeta library was constructed. TCRdb itself ran the PCR reads through MiXCR, one entry per CDR3 protein. This table holds 750,000 to 950,000 distinct CDR3 sequences, under 20% found once. This chain connects TRBV7-2 to TRBJ2-7; a possible D gene is TRBD1 (6 bases). This clonotype was sampled from a male patient younger than 18 who had a stem cell transplant for acute lymphoblastic leukemia, so the T cells may come from the graft donor. The input for sequencing was PBMCs, mostly from graft donor cells, taken 360 days after TCRalphabeta/CD19-depleted stem cell transplant. The chain's CDR3 is CASSPQTGFNEQYF. CDR3 nucleotide sequence: TGTGCCAGCAGCCCCCAAACAGGGTTCAACGAGCAGTACTTC.